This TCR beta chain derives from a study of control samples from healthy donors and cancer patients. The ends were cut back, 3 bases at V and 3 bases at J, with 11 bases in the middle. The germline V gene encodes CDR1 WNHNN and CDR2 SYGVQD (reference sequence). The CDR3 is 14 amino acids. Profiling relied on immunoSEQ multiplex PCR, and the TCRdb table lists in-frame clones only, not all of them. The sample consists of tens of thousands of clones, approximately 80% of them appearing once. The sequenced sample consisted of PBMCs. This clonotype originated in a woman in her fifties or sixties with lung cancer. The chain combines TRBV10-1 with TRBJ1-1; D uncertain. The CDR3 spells CASSESPVDTEAFF. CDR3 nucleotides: TGCGCCAGCAGTGAATCCCCCGTGGACACTGAAGCTTTCTTT.